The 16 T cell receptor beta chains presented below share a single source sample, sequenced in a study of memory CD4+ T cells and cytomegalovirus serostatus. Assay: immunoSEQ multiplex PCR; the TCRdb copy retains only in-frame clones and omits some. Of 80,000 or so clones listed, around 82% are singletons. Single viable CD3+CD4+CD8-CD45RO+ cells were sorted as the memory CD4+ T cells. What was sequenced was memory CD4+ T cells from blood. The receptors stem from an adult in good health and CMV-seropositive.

CDR3 in DNA: TGTGCCAGCAGCTTGGTTAGCGGGACGGGCACAGATACGCAGTATTTT. The encoded protein is CASSLVSGTGTDTQYF. J is TRBJ2-3 and V is TRBV5-4; the match to TRBD2 covers 8 bases. V shed 0 bases and J 1 base; nucleotides not matched to a gene: 4. This CDR3 comprises 16 residues. The germline gives CDR1 SGHNT, CDR2 YYREEE (reference sequence).

The CDR3 DNA reads TGCGCCAGCCGGTCGGGGGCTACCTACGAGCAGTACTTC. It translates to CASRSGATYEQYF. The chain employs TRBV10-2 and TRBJ2-7; tentatively, D is TRBD1 or TRBD2 (6 bases each). CDR1 is WSHSY and CDR2 is SAAADI in the germline V gene. The CDR3 has 13 amino acids. Trimming pared 8 bases from V and 2 bases from J, leaving 13 bases between.

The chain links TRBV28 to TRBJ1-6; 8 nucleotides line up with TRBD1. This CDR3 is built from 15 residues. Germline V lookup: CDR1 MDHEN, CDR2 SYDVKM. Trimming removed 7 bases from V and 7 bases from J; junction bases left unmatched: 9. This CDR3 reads CASNLRTGRNSPLHF. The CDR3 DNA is TGTGCCAGCAATCTACGGACAGGGCGAAATTCACCCCTCCACTTT. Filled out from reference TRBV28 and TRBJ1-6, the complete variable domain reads DVKVTQSSRYLVKRTGEKVFLECVQDMDHENMFWYRQDPGLGLRLIYFSYDVKMKEKGDIPEGYSVSREKKERFSLILESASTNQTSMYLCASNLRTGRNSPLHFGNGTRLTVT.

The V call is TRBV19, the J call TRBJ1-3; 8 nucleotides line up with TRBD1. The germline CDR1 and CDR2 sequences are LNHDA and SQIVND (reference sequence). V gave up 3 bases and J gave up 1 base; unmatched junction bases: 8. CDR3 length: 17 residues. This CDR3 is CASSISIQGASGNTIYF. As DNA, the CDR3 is TGTGCCAGTAGTATTTCCATCCAGGGGGCTTCTGGAAACACCATATATTTT.

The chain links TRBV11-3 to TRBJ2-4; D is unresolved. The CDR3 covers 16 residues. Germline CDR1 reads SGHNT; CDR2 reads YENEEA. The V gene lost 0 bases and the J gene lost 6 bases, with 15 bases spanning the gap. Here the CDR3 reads CASSLDSGDSGNIQYF. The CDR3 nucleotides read TGTGCCAGCAGCTTAGACTCCGGAGATTCGGGAAACATTCAGTACTTC. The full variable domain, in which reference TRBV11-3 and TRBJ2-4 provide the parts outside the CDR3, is EAGVVQSPRYKIIEKKQPVAFWCNPISGHNTLYWYLQNLGQGPELLIRYENEEAVDDSQLPKDRFSAERLKGVDSTLKIQPAELGDSAVYLCASSLDSGDSGNIQYFGAGTRLSVL.

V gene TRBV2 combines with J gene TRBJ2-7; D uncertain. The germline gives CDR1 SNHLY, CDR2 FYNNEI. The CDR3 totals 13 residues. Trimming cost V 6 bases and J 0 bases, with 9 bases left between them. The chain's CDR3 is CASSLTPSYEQYF. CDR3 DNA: TGTGCCAGCAGCCTGACACCCTCCTACGAGCAGTACTTC.

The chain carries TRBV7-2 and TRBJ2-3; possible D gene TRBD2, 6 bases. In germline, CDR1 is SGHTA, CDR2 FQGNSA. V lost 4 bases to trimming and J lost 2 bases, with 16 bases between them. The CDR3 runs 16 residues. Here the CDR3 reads CASSSPLGGVTDTQYF. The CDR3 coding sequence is TGTGCCAGCAGCTCCCCTCTGGGGGGAGTCACAGATACGCAGTATTTT.

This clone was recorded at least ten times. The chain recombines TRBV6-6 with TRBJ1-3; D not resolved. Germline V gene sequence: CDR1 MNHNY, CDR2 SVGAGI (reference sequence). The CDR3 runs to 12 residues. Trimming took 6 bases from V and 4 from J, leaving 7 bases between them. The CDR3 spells CASSPSGNTIYF. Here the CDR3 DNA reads TGTGCCAGCAGCCCTTCCGGAAACACCATATATTTT.

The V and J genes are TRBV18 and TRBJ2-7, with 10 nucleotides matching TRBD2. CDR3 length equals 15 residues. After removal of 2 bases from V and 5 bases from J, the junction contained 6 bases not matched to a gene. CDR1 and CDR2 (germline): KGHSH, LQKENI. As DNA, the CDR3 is TGTGCCAGCTCACCAAGAGCGGGGGGGCTGGACGAGCAGTACTTC. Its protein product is CASSPRAGGLDEQYF.

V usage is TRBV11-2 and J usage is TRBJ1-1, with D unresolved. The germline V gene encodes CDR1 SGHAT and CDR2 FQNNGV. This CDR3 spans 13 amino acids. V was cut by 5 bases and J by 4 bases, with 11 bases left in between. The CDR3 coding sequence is TGTGCCAGCAGCCAATATCAAGGCACTGAAGCTTTCTTT. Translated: CASSQYQGTEAFF.

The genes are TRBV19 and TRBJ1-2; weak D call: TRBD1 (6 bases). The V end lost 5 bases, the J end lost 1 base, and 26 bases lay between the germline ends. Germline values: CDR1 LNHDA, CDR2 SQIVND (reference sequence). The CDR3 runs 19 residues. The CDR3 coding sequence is TGTGCCAGTAGTGGGAGGGGGGGTACCCTGCTGGATTTTAACTATGGCTACACCTTC. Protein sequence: CASSGRGGTLLDFNYGYTF.

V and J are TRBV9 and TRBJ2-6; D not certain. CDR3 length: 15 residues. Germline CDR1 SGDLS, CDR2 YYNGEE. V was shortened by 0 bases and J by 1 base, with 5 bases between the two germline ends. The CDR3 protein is CASSVGVSGANVLTF. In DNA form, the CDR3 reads TGTGCCAGCAGCGTAGGAGTATCTGGGGCCAACGTCCTGACTTTC.

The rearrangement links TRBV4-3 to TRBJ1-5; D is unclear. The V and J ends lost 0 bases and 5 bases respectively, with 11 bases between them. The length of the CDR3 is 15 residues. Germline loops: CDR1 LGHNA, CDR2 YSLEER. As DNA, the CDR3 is TGCGCCAGCAGCCAAGAATCCAGGTCGGATCAGCCCCAGCATTTT. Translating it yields CASSQESRSDQPQHF.

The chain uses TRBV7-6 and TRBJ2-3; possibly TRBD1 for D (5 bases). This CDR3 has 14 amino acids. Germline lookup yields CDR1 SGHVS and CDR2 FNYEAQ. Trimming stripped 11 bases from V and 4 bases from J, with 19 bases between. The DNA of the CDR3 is TGTGCCGGGGCAGGAATTGGAGCCGCAGATACGCAGTATTTT. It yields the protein CAGAGIGAADTQYF.

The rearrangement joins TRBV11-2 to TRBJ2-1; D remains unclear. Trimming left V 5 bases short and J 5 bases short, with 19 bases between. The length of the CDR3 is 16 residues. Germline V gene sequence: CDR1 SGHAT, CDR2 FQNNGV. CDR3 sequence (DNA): TGTGCCAGCAGCCGCGGCCGGGTCGGACCTCACAATGAGCAGTTCTTC. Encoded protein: CASSRGRVGPHNEQFF.

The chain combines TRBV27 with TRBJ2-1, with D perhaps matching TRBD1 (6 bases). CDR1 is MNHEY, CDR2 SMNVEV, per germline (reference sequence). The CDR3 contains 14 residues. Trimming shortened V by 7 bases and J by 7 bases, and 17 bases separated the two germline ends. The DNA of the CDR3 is TGTGCCAGCACGGTCATTCCAGGGGCAAATGAGCAGTTCTTC. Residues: CASTVIPGANEQFF.